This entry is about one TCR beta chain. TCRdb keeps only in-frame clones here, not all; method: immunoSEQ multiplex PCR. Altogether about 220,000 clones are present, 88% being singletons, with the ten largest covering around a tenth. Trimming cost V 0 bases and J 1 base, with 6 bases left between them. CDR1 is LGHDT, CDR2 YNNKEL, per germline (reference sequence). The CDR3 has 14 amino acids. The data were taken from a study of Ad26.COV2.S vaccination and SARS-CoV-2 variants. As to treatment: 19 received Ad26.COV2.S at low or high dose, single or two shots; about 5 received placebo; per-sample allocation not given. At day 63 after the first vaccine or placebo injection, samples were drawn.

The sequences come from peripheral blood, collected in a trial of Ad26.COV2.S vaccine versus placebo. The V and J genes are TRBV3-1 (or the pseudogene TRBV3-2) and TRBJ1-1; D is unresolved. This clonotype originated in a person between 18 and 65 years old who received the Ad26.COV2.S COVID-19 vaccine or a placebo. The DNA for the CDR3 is TGTGCCAGCAGCCAAGACTTTGGGAACACTGAAGCTTTCTTT. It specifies CASSQDFGNTEAFF.